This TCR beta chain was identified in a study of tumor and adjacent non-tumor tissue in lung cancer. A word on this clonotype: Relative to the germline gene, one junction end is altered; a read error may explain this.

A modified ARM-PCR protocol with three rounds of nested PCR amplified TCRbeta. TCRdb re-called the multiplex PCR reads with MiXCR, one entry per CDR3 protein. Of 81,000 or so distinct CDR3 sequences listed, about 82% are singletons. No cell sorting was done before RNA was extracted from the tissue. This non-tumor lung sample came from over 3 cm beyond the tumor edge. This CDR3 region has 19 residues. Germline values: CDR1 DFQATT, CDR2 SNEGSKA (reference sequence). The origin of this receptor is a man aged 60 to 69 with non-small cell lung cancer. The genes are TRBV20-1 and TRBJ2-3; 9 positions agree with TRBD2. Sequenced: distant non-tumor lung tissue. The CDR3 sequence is CSLTTPGLADSGLTNTQYF. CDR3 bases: TGCAGTTTGACCACCCCGGGACTAGCCGACAGTGGGCTCACAAATACGCAGTATTTT.